This T cell receptor beta chain stems from a study of shared clonotypes between healthy human individuals. On the study more broadly: A donor's plate count was three for CD4 naive and three for CD4 memory; CD8 naive had two and CD8 memory one. Overall study findings and caveats: All-four-donor shared clonotypes had higher generation probabilities than non-shared clonotypes did. The low donor count limited represented genetic and exposure-history diversity.

CDR1 is LGHNA, CDR2 YSLEER, per germline. This CDR3 spans 15 amino acids. The V end lost 3 bases, the J end lost 2 bases, and 14 bases lay between the germline ends. As to this clone: The antigen is not known.

Each sorted subset replicate got 200 ng genomic DNA, around 29,000 genomes. Assay used: immunoSEQ multiplex PCR; TCRdb lists only in-frame clones, some missing. The sample has roughly 1.5 million clones, under 99% seen once. The sequencing input was naive CD4+ T cells sorted from blood. Subset defined: CD45RA+ positively selected. This receptor was obtained from a man aged 30-40 years in good health. The V call is TRBV4-3, the J call TRBJ2-7, with D tentatively TRBD2 (5 bases). The DNA for the CDR3 is TGCGCCAGCAGCCACCGTTCGGGAAAGGCCTACGAGCAGTACTTC. Translating it yields CASSHRSGKAYEQYF.